These 16 T cell receptor beta chains were sequenced from one sample in a study of blood T cell repertoires in COVID-19. Only in-frame clones appear in the TCRdb table, and some are missing; sequencing was by immunoSEQ multiplex PCR. The sample lists roughly 150,000 clones, about 88% occurring once. Material: peripheral blood. These receptors originate from a man aged 50 or older who had recovered from COVID-19.

This clone was detected a few times. This chain connects TRBV29-1 to TRBJ1-2; D is ambiguous. Germline V CDR1 and CDR2: SQVTM, ANQGSEA. V lost 0 bases, J lost 0 bases, and 20 bases lay in between. The CDR3 has 18 residues. CDR3 in amino acids: CSVEDPLGFSTTNYGYTF. The CDR3 DNA is TGCAGCGTTGAAGATCCTCTGGGGTTTTCGACTACTAACTATGGCTACACCTTC.

The genes are TRBV6-5 and TRBJ2-1; 7 bases map to TRBD2. Germline values: CDR1 MNHEY, CDR2 SVGAGI. The CDR3 consists of 14 residues. V lost 8 bases to trimming and J lost 0 bases; unmatched junction nucleotides: 4. CDR3 sequence reads: CASSAGASYNEQFF. The DNA for the CDR3 is TGTGCCAGCTCGGCGGGAGCCTCCTACAATGAGCAGTTCTTC.

V and J are TRBV21-1 and TRBJ2-3; the D call TRBD1 from the table was never checked on the DNA. TRBV21-1 is a recognized pseudogene. This CDR3 spans 17 amino acids. The CDR3 DNA sequence: TGTGCCAGCAGTATCTTACAGGGGCAGGGGAGCACAGATACGCAGTATTTT. Translating it yields CASSILQGQGSTDTQYF.

The rearrangement links TRBV27 to TRBJ1-4; D is ambiguous. V was trimmed by 0 bases and J by 3 bases, leaving 8 bases between them. This CDR3 contains 15 residues. Germline loops: CDR1 MNHEY, CDR2 SMNVEV (reference sequence). The CDR3 bases are TGTGCCAGCAGTTTATCGGGAGGAGCTAATGAAAAACTGTTTTTT. It is translated as CASSLSGGANEKLFF.

The chain joins TRBV28 to TRBJ1-4; the match to TRBD1 covers 9 bases. Germline lookup yields CDR1 MDHEN and CDR2 SYDVKM. The CDR3 consists of 15 residues. The V gene end was trimmed by 6 bases and the J gene end by 7 bases; junction bases not matched to a gene: 9. This CDR3 is CASSLPGQGFEKLFF. The CDR3 DNA follows: TGTGCCAGCAGCCTCCCGGGACAGGGTTTTGAAAAACTGTTTTTT.

The genes are TRBV7-2 and TRBJ2-5, with D hard to call. V lost 2 bases and J 4 bases, leaving 14 bases between the germline ends. Germline CDR1 and CDR2: SGHTA and FQGNSA. CDR3 size: 15 residues. In nucleotides, the CDR3 is TGTGCCAGCAGCTTATTCGGCACGGGTCGAGAGACCCAGTACTTC. It specifies CASSLFGTGRETQYF.

This chain links TRBV4-3 with TRBJ1-2, with unresolved D. The CDR3 sequence is 17 residues long. V was pared by 0 bases and J by 8 bases, with 22 bases between. CDR1 LGHNA and CDR2 YSLEER come from the germline V gene. CDR3 nucleotide sequence: TGCGCCAGCAGCCAAGATAGGCTACTAGCGGGAGTGAGCGGCTACACCTTC. The encoded protein is CASSQDRLLAGVSGYTF.

CDR3 loop: CATSTGPGSSGNTIYF. CDR3 nucleotide sequence: TGTGCCACCAGCACCGGACCTGGGAGCTCTGGAAACACCATATATTTT. The chain employs TRBV15 and TRBJ1-3; no clear D gene. The CDR3 length is 16 residues. Germline lookup yields CDR1 LNHNV and CDR2 YYDKDF (reference sequence). V was cut by 4 bases and J by 0 bases, with 13 bases left in between.

The chain is built from TRBV27 and TRBJ2-3; 8 nucleotides agree with TRBD1. V gave up 2 bases and J gave up 7 bases; unmatched junction bases: 11. Germline V gene lookup returns CDR1 MNHEY and CDR2 SMNVEV (reference sequence). This CDR3 is 16 amino acids long. As DNA, the CDR3 is TGTGCCAGCAGTTTACGGTCGACAGGGGCAGTGTATACGCAGTATTTT. It yields the protein CASSLRSTGAVYTQYF.

The CDR3 region has the DNA TGTGCCAGCAGCTTAGCCTCGAGCTCCTACGAGCAGTACTTC. It codes for CASSLASSSYEQYF. V usage is TRBV7-6 and J usage is TRBJ2-7; no firm D call. Germline-derived CDR1 and CDR2 are SGHVS and FNYEAQ. The CDR3 has 14 residues. V was trimmed by 0 bases and J by 0 bases, leaving 6 bases between them.

The chain links TRBV9 to TRBJ2-2; possible D gene TRBD1, 7 bases. Germline V CDR1 and CDR2: SGDLS, YYNGEE. The germline V and J ends were trimmed by 4 bases and 7 bases, with 14 bases remaining between them. The CDR3 spans 14 residues. The CDR3 loop is CASSPRGEDGELFF. The CDR3 DNA sequence: TGTGCCAGCAGCCCCAGGGGGGAGGACGGGGAGCTGTTTTTT.

The chain recombines TRBV7-3 with TRBJ2-2; 11 bases fit TRBD1. The CDR3 length is 16 residues. V was clipped by 4 bases and J by 7 bases; unmatched bases: 8. Germline V gene lookup returns CDR1 SGHTA and CDR2 FQGTGA. The CDR3 sequence is CASSSRGQGVIGELFF. The CDR3 nucleotides are TGTGCCAGCAGCTCCCGGGGACAGGGGGTCATCGGGGAGCTGTTTTTT.

The CDR3 here is CASSYPRQGSYEQYF. The CDR3 DNA is TGTGCCAGCAGTTACCCGCGACAGGGGTCCTACGAGCAGTACTTC. The rearrangement links TRBV6-5 to TRBJ2-7, with TRBD1 identical over 8 bases. Germline V gene sequence: CDR1 MNHEY, CDR2 SVGAGI. The CDR3 totals 15 residues. After removal of 2 bases from V and 1 base from J, the junction contained 4 bases not matched to a gene.

This chain links TRBV5-1 with TRBJ2-5; 9 positions match TRBD1. The V segment lost 4 bases and the J segment 5 bases; nucleotides outside the gene matches: 9. CDR3 size: 15 residues. Germline CDR1 SGHRS, CDR2 YFSETQ. The CDR3, as DNA: TGCGCCAGCAGCCCCGCCGGGACAGGGCCTGAGACCCAGTACTTC. Protein sequence: CASSPAGTGPETQYF.

The chain recombines TRBV10-3 with TRBJ2-3; 10 nucleotides agree with TRBD2. J gave up 4 bases and V 6 bases, and 7 bases lay outside the gene matches. The CDR3 spans 15 residues. Germline values: CDR1 ENHRY, CDR2 SYGVKD. The CDR3 DNA reads as TGTGCCATCAGACAAGCGGGAGGGCCCGCAGATACGCAGTATTTT. It translates to CAIRQAGGPADTQYF.

V usage is TRBV27 and J usage is TRBJ1-3; D is possibly TRBD1 (6 bases). Trimming pared 5 bases from V and 4 bases from J, leaving 9 bases between. The CDR3 runs 13 residues. Germline CDR1 MNHEY, CDR2 SMNVEV (reference sequence). This CDR3 reads CASSRGWGNTIYF. In DNA form, the CDR3 reads TGTGCCAGCAGTAGGGGGTGGGGAAACACCATATATTTT.